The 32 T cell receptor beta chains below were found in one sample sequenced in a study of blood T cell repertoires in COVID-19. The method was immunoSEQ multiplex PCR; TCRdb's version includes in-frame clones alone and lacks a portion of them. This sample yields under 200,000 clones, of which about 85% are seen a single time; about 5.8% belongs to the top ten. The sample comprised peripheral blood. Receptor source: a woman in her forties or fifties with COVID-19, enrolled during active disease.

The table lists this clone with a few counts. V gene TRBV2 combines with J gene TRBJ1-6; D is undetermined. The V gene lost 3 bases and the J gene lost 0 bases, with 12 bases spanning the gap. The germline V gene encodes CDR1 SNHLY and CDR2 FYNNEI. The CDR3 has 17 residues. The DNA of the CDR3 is TGTGCCAGCAGTGAGCTTGTGTCAGGCTCCTATAATTCACCCCTCCACTTT. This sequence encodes CASSELVSGSYNSPLHF.

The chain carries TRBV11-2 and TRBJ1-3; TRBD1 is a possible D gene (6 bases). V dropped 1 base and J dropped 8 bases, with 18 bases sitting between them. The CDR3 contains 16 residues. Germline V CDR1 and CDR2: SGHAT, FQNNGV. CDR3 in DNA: TGTGCCAGCAGCTTAGGCCCACAGGGCACGACGGACACCATATATTTT. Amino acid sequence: CASSLGPQGTTDTIYF.

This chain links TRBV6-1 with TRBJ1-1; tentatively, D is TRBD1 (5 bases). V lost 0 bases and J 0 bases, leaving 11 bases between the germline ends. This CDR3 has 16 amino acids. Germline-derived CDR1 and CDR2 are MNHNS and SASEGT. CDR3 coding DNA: TGTGCCAGCAGTGAAGCCTTTAGGACATTGAACACTGAAGCTTTCTTT. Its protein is CASSEAFRTLNTEAFF.

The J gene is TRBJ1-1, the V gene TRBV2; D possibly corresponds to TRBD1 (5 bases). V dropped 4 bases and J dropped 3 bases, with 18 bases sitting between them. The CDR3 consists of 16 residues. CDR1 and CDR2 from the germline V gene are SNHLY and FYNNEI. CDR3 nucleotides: TGTGCCAGCAGTGCGGTCTTAGGGGCTGGGGACACTGAAGCTTTCTTT. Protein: CASSAVLGAGDTEAFF.

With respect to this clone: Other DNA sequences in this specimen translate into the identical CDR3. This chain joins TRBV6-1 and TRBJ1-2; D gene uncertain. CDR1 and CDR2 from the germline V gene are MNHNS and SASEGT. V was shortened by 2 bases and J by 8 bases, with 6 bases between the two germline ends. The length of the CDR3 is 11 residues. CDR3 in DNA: TGTGCCAGCAGTGAATCGCTAGGCTACACCTTC. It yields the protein CASSESLGYTF.

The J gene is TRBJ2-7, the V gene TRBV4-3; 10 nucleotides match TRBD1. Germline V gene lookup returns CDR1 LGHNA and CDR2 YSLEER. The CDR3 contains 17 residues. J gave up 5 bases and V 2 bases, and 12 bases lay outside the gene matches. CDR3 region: CASSQYFPGQGPHEQYF. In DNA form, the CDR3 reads TGCGCCAGCAGCCAATATTTTCCGGGACAGGGGCCCCACGAGCAGTACTTC.

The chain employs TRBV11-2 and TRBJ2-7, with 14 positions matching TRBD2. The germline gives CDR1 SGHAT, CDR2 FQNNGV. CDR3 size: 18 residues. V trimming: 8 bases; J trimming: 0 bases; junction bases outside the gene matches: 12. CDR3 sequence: CASGDSGLAGGSSYEQYF. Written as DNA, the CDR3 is TGTGCCAGCGGCGACTCTGGACTAGCGGGGGGATCCTCCTACGAGCAGTACTTC.

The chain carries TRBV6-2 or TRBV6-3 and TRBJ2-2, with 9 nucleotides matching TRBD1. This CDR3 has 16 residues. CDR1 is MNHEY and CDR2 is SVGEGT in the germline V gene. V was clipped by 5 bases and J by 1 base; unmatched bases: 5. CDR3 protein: CASSRQGQGNTGELFF. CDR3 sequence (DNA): TGTGCCAGCAGTCGCCAGGGACAGGGGAACACCGGGGAGCTGTTTTTT.

The CDR3 region is CASSSKLDRLYGYTF. Here the CDR3 DNA reads TGTGCCAGCAGCTCGAAACTGGACAGGCTCTATGGCTACACCTTC. The chain uses TRBV11-2 and TRBJ1-2, with 7 bases identical to TRBD1. Germline CDR1 SGHAT, CDR2 FQNNGV. J was trimmed by 4 bases and V by 4 bases; bases with no gene match: 9. This CDR3 contains 15 residues.

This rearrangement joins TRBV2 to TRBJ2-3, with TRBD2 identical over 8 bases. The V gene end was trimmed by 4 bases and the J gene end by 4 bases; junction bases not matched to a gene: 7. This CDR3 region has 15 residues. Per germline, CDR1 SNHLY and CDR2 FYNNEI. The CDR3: CASSAVSGGADTQYF. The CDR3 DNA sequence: TGTGCCAGCAGTGCAGTCAGCGGGGGCGCAGATACGCAGTATTTT.

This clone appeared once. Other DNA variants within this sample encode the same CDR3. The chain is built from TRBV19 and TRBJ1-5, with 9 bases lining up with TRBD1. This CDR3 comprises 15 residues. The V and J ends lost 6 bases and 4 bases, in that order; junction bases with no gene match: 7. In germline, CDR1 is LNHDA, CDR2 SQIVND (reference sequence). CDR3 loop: CASSTGQGRNQPQHF. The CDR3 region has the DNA TGTGCCAGTAGCACGGGACAGGGACGGAATCAGCCCCAGCATTTT.

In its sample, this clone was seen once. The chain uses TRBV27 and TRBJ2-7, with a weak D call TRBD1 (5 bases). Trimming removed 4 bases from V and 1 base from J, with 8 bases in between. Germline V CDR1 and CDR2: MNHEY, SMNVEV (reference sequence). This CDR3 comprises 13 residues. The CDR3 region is CASSSTVSYEQYF. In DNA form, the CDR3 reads TGTGCCAGCAGTTCGACAGTATCCTACGAGCAGTACTTC.

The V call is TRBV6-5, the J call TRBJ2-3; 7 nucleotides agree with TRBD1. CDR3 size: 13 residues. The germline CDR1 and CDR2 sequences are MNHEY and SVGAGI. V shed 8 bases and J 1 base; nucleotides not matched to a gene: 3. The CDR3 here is CASAGTGTDTQYF. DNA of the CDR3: TGTGCCAGCGCCGGGACAGGCACAGATACGCAGTATTTT.

The CDR3 DNA is TGTGCCAGCAGCGCAACAGGGGGTACTGAAGCTTTCTTT. Amino acid sequence: CASSATGGTEAFF. The chain carries TRBV3-1 (or the pseudogene TRBV3-2) and TRBJ1-1, with TRBD1 matching 8 bases. Trimming removed 5 bases from V and 5 bases from J; junction bases left unmatched: 4. This CDR3 comprises 13 residues. Germline loops: CDR1 LGHDT, CDR2 YNNKEL (reference sequence).

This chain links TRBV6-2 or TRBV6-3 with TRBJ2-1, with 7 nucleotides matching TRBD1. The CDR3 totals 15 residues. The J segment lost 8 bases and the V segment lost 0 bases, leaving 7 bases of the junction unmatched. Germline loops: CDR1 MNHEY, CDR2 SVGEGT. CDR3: CASSYSRYRGHEQFF. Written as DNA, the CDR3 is TGTGCCAGCAGTTACTCGAGGTACAGGGGCCATGAGCAGTTCTTC.

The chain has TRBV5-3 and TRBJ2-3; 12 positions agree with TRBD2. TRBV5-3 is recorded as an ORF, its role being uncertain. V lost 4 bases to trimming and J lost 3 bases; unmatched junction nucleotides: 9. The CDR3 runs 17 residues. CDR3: CARSKTSGGLRTDTQYF. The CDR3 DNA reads TGTGCCAGAAGCAAGACTAGCGGGGGCTTAAGAACAGATACGCAGTATTTT.

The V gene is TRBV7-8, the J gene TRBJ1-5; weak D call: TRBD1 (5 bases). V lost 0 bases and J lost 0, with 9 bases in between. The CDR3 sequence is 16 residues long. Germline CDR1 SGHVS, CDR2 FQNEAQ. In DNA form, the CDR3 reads TGTGCCAGCAGCTTAGCGCCCAGGGCTAGCAATCAGCCCCAGCATTTT. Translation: CASSLAPRASNQPQHF.

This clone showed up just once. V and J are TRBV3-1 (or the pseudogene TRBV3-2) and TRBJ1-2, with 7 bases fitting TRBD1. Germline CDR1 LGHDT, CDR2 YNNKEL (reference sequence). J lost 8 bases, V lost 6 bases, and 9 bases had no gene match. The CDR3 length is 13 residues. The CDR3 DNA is TGTGCCAGCAGTCAGGACAGGAACGACGGCTACACCTTC. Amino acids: CASSQDRNDGYTF.

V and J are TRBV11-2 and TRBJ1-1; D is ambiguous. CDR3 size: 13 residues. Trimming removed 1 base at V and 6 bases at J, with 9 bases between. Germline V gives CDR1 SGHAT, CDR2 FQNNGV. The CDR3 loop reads CASSLVGSAEAFF. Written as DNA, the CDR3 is TGTGCCAGCAGCTTAGTCGGGAGCGCTGAAGCTTTCTTT.

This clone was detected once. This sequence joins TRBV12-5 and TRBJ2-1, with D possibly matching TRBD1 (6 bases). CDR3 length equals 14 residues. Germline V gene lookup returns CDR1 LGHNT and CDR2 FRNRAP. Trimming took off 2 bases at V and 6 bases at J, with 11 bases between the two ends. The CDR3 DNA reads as TGTGCTAGTGGTTTGTTCCAGGACAGCAATGAGCAGTTCTTC. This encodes CASGLFQDSNEQFF.

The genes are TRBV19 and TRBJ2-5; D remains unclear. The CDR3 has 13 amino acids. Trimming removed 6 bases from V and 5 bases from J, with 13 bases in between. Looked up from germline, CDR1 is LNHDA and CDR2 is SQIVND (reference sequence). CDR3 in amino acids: CASSRSFSETQYF. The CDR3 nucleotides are TGTGCCAGTAGCCGTTCCTTTTCGGAGACCCAGTACTTC.

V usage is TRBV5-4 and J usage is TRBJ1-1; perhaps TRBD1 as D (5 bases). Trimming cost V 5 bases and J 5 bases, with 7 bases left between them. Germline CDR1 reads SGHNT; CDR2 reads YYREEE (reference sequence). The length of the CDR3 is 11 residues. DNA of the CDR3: TGTGCCAGCAGGGGGGGTACTGAAGCTTTCTTT. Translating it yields CASRGGTEAFF. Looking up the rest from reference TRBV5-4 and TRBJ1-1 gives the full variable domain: ETGVTQSPTHLIKTRGQQVTLRCSSQSGHNTVSWYQQALGQGPQFIFQYYREEENGRGNFPPRFSGLQFPNYSSELNVNALELDDSALYLCASRGGTEAFFGQGTRLTVV.

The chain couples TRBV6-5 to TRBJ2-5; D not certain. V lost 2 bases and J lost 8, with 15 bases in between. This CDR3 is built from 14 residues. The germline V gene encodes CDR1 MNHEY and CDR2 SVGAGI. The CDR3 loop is CASSYQEQPATQYF. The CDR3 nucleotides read TGTGCCAGCAGTTACCAAGAACAACCCGCTACCCAGTACTTC.

The CDR3 DNA sequence: TGTGCCACCAAATTATCCGGGACAGCCAGGCGAAAACTGTTTTTT. Its protein is CATKLSGTARRKLFF. The J gene is TRBJ1-4, the V gene TRBV24-1; TRBD1 aligns across 7 bases. Germline assignment: CDR1 KGHDR and CDR2 SFDVKD. The CDR3 length is 15 residues. With V trimmed by 8 bases and J by 10 bases, 15 bases remained unmatched.

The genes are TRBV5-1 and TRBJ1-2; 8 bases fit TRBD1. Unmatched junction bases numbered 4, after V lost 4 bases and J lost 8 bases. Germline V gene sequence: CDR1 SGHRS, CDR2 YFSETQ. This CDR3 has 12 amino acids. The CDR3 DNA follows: TGCGCCAGCAGCCCACAGGGGGACGGCTACACCTTC. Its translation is CASSPQGDGYTF.

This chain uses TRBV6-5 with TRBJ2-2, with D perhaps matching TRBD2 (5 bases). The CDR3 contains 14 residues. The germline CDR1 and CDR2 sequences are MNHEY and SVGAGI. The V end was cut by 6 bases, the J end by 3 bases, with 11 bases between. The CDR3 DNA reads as TGTGCCAGCAGCCTTTCGGGGTACACCGGGGAGCTGTTTTTT. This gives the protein CASSLSGYTGELFF.

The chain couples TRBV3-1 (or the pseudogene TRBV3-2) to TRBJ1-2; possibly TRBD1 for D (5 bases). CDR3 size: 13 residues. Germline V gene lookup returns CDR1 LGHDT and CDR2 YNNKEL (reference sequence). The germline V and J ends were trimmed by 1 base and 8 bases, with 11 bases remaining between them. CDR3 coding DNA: TGTGCCAGCAGCCAAGCACGGGGGGACGGCTACACCTTC. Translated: CASSQARGDGYTF.

The CDR3 DNA is TGTGCCAGTACCGTAGGACAGGGGGCAACTAATGAAAAACTGTTTTTT. Its protein product is CASTVGQGATNEKLFF. This sequence joins TRBV19 and TRBJ1-4; TRBD1 matches at 10 bases. Trimming took 7 bases from V and 0 from J; bases not matched to a gene: 5. The CDR3 spans 16 residues. Germline assignment: CDR1 LNHDA and CDR2 SQIVND (reference sequence).

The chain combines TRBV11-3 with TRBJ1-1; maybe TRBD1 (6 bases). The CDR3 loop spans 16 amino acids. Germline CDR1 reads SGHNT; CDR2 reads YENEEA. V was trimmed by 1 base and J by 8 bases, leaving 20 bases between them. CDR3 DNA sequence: TGTGCCAGCAGCTTAGGGTACCGCACCAGGGGCCCCGAAGCTTTCTTT. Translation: CASSLGYRTRGPEAFF.

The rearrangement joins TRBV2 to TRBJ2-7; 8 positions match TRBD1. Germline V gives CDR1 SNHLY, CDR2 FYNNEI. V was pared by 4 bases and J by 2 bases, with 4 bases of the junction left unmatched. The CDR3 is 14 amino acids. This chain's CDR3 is CASSVGQGAYEQYF. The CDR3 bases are TGTGCCAGCAGTGTAGGACAGGGAGCCTACGAGCAGTACTTC.

The chain's CDR3 is CASSVGGLLNTEAFF. The CDR3 DNA sequence: TGTGCCAGCAGTGTTGGGGGACTTCTGAACACTGAAGCTTTCTTT. J is TRBJ1-1 and V is TRBV2, with a weak D call TRBD1 (5 bases). Germline V gene data show CDR1 as SNHLY and CDR2 as FYNNEI. The V gene lost 4 bases and the J gene lost 0 bases, with 12 bases spanning the gap. The CDR3 runs to 15 residues.

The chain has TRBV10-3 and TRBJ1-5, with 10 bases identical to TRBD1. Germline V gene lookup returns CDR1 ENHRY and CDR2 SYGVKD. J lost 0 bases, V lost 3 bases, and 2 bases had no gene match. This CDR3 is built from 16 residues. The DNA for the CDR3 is TGTGCCATCAGTGATGGGGACAGGGGTAGCAATCAGCCCCAGCATTTT. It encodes CAISDGDRGSNQPQHF.